The 5 T cell receptor beta chains reported below all come from one sample, sequenced in a study of shared clonotypes between healthy human individuals. Measured with immunoSEQ multiplex PCR; TCRdb has only the in-frame clones, and not every one. The sample holds about 680,000 clones; approximately 90% are singletons and the top ten take 24%. Naive CD8 cells comprised CD45RO-negative, CCR7-positively selected cells, excluding terminally differentiated effector memory CD45RA+ cells. The sequenced sample consisted of naive CD8+ T cells sorted from blood. The receptors here all came from a man between 25 and 39 years old in good health.

The V and J genes are TRBV5-6 and TRBJ2-5; 10 bases are shared with TRBD2. Germline values: CDR1 SGHDT, CDR2 YYEEEE. The CDR3 covers 15 residues. The V gene end was trimmed by 3 bases and the J gene end by 3 bases; junction bases not matched to a gene: 5. CDR3 residues: CASSSIGLAEETQYF. DNA for the CDR3: TGTGCCAGCAGCTCCATAGGACTAGCGGAAGAGACCCAGTACTTC.

The chain employs TRBV10-1 and TRBJ2-3; 9 bases match TRBD1. Germline CDR1 is WNHNN and CDR2 is SYGVQD (reference sequence). CDR3 size: 18 residues. Trimming removed 5 bases from V and 4 bases from J; junction bases left unmatched: 16. The CDR3 here is CASSFMTPGQGVPDTQYF. For the CDR3, the DNA is TGCGCCAGCAGTTTTATGACCCCGGGACAGGGAGTCCCAGATACGCAGTATTTT.

The V and J genes are TRBV10-3 and TRBJ1-1, with a possible D match to TRBD1 (5 bases). CDR1 is ENHRY and CDR2 is SYGVKD in the germline V gene. CDR3 length: 13 amino acids. Trimming cost V 5 bases and J 0 bases, with 7 bases left between them. The CDR3 spells CAISTGMNTEAFF. The CDR3 bases are TGTGCCATCAGTACAGGCATGAACACTGAAGCTTTCTTT.

The chain employs TRBV27 and TRBJ1-1, with 7 nucleotides matching TRBD1. The CDR3 is 14 residues long. The germline gives CDR1 MNHEY, CDR2 SMNVEV (reference sequence). V shed 6 bases, J shed 1 base, and the junction held 5 bases outside the gene matches. CDR3 sequence reads: CASSAGTANTEAFF. The CDR3 nucleotides are TGTGCCAGCAGCGCCGGGACAGCGAACACTGAAGCTTTCTTT.

The CDR3 loop reads CASSCGEGLVFCEQFF. In DNA, the CDR3 is TGTGCCAGCAGCTGCGGGGAGGGACTAGTCTTTTGCGAGCAGTTCTTC. The V call is TRBV5-8, the J call TRBJ2-1; TRBD2 agrees at 8 bases. V was pared by 3 bases and J by 10 bases, with 15 bases of the junction left unmatched. Germline values: CDR1 SGHTS, CDR2 YDEGEE. The CDR3 sequence is 16 residues long.